The 3 T cell receptor delta chains below were found in one sample sequenced in a study of gamma-delta T cells after stem cell transplantation (dated by TCRdb to 2016 to 2018). Library prep was done by RT-PCR. Sequencing used an Illumina MiSeq. TCRdb processed the public reads again with the CATT caller, after which rows with matching DNA were combined. The sample data list around 4,600 delta-chain clones, and roughly 2.1% of these were observed just once. The top ten clones comprise 25% to 40% of the sample. The material sequenced was gamma-delta T cells. These receptors were obtained from a human donor. It is not recorded whose cells these are; they may come from a transplant donor.

This clone was detected a few times. TCRdb's protein, taken from a much larger clone, differs from this DNA's translation at residue 6, likely owing to a read error; the protein displayed comes from the DNA. J is TRDJ1 and V is TRDV2; 9 bases are a match to TRDD3. This CDR3 has 16 residues. CDR1 is GEAIGNYY, CDR2 EKD, per germline. V lost 3 bases, J lost 0 bases, and 7 bases stayed unmatched. CDR3 sequence: CACDPILGEYTDKLIF. DNA for the CDR3: TGTGCCTGTGACCCCATACTGGGGGAGTACACCGATAAACTCATCTTT.

This clone occurred a few times. One base separates it from a far larger clone, so it is likely a read error. This chain links TRDV2 with TRDJ1; TRDD3 aligns across 13 bases. Germline V gene data show CDR1 as GEAIGNYY and CDR2 as EKD. The CDR3 is 18 amino acids. Trimming cost V 0 bases and J 8 bases; bases outside gene matches: 14. CDR3 sequence (DNA): TGTGCCTGTGACACCTTACTGGGGGATACGCCAGCCGTAAAAAAACTCATCTTT. This codes for CACDTLLGDTPAVKKLIF.

This clone was found many times. It differs at one base from a far larger clone, so likely a read error. V gene TRDV2 combines with J gene TRDJ3; 8 nucleotides align to TRDD3. The germline V gene encodes CDR1 GEAIGNYY and CDR2 EKD. The CDR3 is 19 amino acids. Written as DNA, the CDR3 is TGTGCCTGTGACACCACTGGGGGCTATAGCTCCCGGGACACCCGACAGATGTTTTTC. This gives the protein CACDTTGGYSSRDTRQMFF.